This T cell receptor (beta chain) is from a study of T cell repertoires in cytomegalovirus infection. About the research overall: The authors used CMV epitopes that were HLA-C-restricted (recently identified) and HLA-B-restricted (well studied). Carrying CMV and the relevant HLA type showed in public TCR beta signatures.

The CDR3 consists of 13 residues. The germline gives CDR1 SGHNT, CDR2 YENEEA. V gave up 8 bases and J gave up 6 bases, with 16 bases separating them. TCRdb passed the reads through MiXCR, listing each CDR3 protein once. This table holds about 770,000 distinct CDR3 sequences, about 27% found once. There are a few counts of this clonotype. Its target is unknown. Study-wide results and caveats: The study found HLA-C-restricted CMV-specific TCR beta clonotypes dominating the ex vivo response.

Material: cultured CD8+ T cells from PBMCs, obtained from culture after CMV antigen stimulation. The sequence was collected from a human donor in good health (CMV status not recorded). Some clones in this sample may be carry-over from other donors' samples. The V and J genes are TRBV11-3 and TRBJ1-2, with D unclear. CDR3 DNA: TGTGCCAGCCGTCAGTGGGTAGTCCATGGCTACACCTTC. It is translated as CASRQWVVHGYTF.